A single sample gave rise to the 14 T cell receptor beta chains below, sequenced in a study of T-cell memory formation after mild COVID-19. TCRdb processed the 5' RACE reads anew with MiXCR; each CDR3 protein has one entry. This sample has some 120,000 distinct CDR3 sequences, with approximately 6.2% found just once. Sequences were obtained from PBMCs or a T cell subset sorted from them (not recorded which). The source of these receptors is an adult woman who had mild COVID-19 (a few samples of this study predate the infection). Cell type and time point are not known.

This clonotype was seen a handful of times. The CDR3 sequence: CASSFQGASGETQYF. In DNA form, the CDR3 reads TGTGCCAGCAGCTTTCAGGGGGCTAGCGGAGAGACCCAGTACTTC. V usage is TRBV7-2 and J usage is TRBJ2-5; TRBD1 might be the D (8 bases). CDR3 length: 15 amino acids. V lost 3 bases and J lost 4, with 15 bases in between. CDR1 is SGHTA, CDR2 FQGNSA, per germline.

This clonotype appeared many times. The V gene is TRBV5-1, the J gene TRBJ1-1; D perhaps matches TRBD1 (6 bases). This CDR3 spans 15 amino acids. Trimming took 0 bases from V and 1 from J, leaving 10 bases between them. From germline, CDR1 is SGHRS and CDR2 YFSETQ. In DNA form, the CDR3 reads TGCGCCAGCAGCTTGGTCGGGGGCACGAACACTGAAGCTTTCTTT. It encodes CASSLVGGTNTEAFF.

As for this clonotype: This may be a read error, as it is one base from a much larger clone. The genes are TRBV20-1 and TRBJ1-5; D may be TRBD1 (6 bases). This CDR3 has 12 residues. Germline values: CDR1 DFQATT, CDR2 SNEGSKA (reference sequence). The V end lost 3 bases, the J end lost 11 bases, and 14 bases lay between the germline ends. In DNA form, the CDR3 reads TGCAGTGCTAGTGGGGACATCTGGGCCCAGCATTTT. It translates to CSASGDIWAQHF.

This chain joins TRBV27 and TRBJ1-2, with 12 bases fitting TRBD1. Germline V gene lookup returns CDR1 MNHEY and CDR2 SMNVEV (reference sequence). J was trimmed by 4 bases and V by 1 base; bases with no gene match: 1. The CDR3 runs to 15 residues. The CDR3 DNA reads as TGTGCCAGCAGTTTATTGGGACAGGGGGCCTATGGCTACACCTTC. This codes for CASSLLGQGAYGYTF.

This rearrangement joins TRBV4-3 to TRBJ1-1; D gene ambiguous. The CDR3 extends over 13 amino acids. Germline V gives CDR1 LGHNA, CDR2 YSLEER. Trimming cost V 2 bases and J 5 bases, with 9 bases left between them. The CDR3 DNA reads as TGCGCCAGCAGCCAAACGGCCCAGACTGAAGCTTTCTTT. This translates into CASSQTAQTEAFF.

This clonotype was recorded many times. The chain employs TRBV7-6 and TRBJ1-1; 7 bases are shared with TRBD1. The CDR3 is 15 amino acids. Germline CDR1 reads SGHVS; CDR2 reads FNYEAQ. Losses at the gene ends were 3 bases for V and 4 bases for J; bases not matched to a gene: 8. The CDR3 sequence is CASSLTGAGGTEAFF. The CDR3 region has the DNA TGTGCCAGCAGCTTGACCGGGGCAGGGGGCACTGAAGCTTTCTTT.

This clonotype came up many times. J is TRBJ2-7 and V is TRBV11-1, with 7 bases that match TRBD1. V lost 4 bases to trimming and J lost 3 bases; unmatched junction nucleotides: 12. The CDR3 runs to 16 residues. Per germline, CDR1 SGHAT and CDR2 FQDESV (reference sequence). In DNA, the CDR3 is TGTGCCAGCAGCTCTCGGGACAGACTTTTTGGCTACGAGCAGTACTTC. It translates to CASSSRDRLFGYEQYF.

This chain connects TRBV6-5 to TRBJ1-6; tentatively, D is TRBD1 (5 bases). The V gene lost 4 bases and the J gene lost 7 bases, with 14 bases spanning the gap. The germline V gene has CDR1 MNHEY and CDR2 SVGAGI. The CDR3 sequence is 15 residues long. The CDR3 bases are TGTGCCAGCAGTTCGTCGGGGGGTTACAATTCACCCCTCCACTTT. Translation gives CASSSSGGYNSPLHF.

To note about this clonotype: Relative to the germline gene, one junction end is altered; a read error may explain this. V and J are TRBV7-8 and TRBJ1-2, with D perhaps TRBD1 (5 bases). Per germline, CDR1 SGHVS and CDR2 FQNEAQ. This CDR3 is built from 14 residues. CDR3 amino acids: CASSLGQGLYAYTF. The CDR3 DNA sequence: TGTGCCAGCAGCTTAGGGCAGGGCCTCTATGCCTACACCTTC.

The rearrangement uses TRBV20-1 and TRBJ2-1; 11 bases match TRBD2. CDR1 is DFQATT and CDR2 is SNEGSKA in the germline V gene (reference sequence). The CDR3 extends over 16 amino acids. V dropped 5 bases and J dropped 4; count of bases not matched to a gene: 10. This CDR3 reads CSAPDSSGRTYNEQFF. The DNA for the CDR3 is TGCAGTGCTCCGGATTCTAGCGGGAGGACTTACAATGAGCAGTTCTTC.

This clonotype was seen more than once but under ten times. The rearrangement joins TRBV5-4 to TRBJ2-7; 15 bases map to TRBD2. This CDR3 region has 15 residues. J lost 4 bases, V lost 4 bases, and 3 bases had no gene match. The germline gives CDR1 SGHNT, CDR2 YYREEE (reference sequence). The CDR3 sequence: CASSGGTSGRYEQYF. The DNA for the CDR3 is TGTGCCAGCAGCGGGGGGACTAGCGGGAGGTACGAGCAGTACTTC.

This clonotype has ten or more counts. V is TRBV7-6 and J is TRBJ2-5; the match to TRBD2 covers 7 bases. The CDR3 is 14 amino acids. Germline CDR1 SGHVS, CDR2 FNYEAQ. V shed 5 bases and J 5 bases; nucleotides not matched to a gene: 8. CDR3 amino acids: CASSPSTSLETQYF. In DNA form, the CDR3 reads TGTGCCAGCAGCCCGTCGACTAGCCTGGAGACCCAGTACTTC.

This clonotype was seen at least ten times. V is TRBV12-3 or TRBV12-4 and J is TRBJ2-1, with 7 bases identical to TRBD1. Trimming at V came to 4 bases and at J to 0 bases, leaving 12 bases not matched to a gene. The CDR3 has 18 amino acids. CDR3 nucleotide sequence: TGTGCCAGCAGTTCGGACAGGTGGAGGATTAGCTCCTACAATGAGCAGTTCTTC. Translated: CASSSDRWRISSYNEQFF.

This clonotype was observed a few times. The chain joins TRBV27 to TRBJ2-7; D assignment may be TRBD1 or TRBD2 (5 bases each). The CDR3 loop spans 15 amino acids. Trimming left V 5 bases short and J 2 bases short, with 16 bases between. Germline V gene sequence: CDR1 MNHEY, CDR2 SMNVEV (reference sequence). CDR3 nucleotides: TGTGCCAGCAGTCTCGGGACCCCGGGCCCCTACGAGCAGTACTTC. It specifies CASSLGTPGPYEQYF.